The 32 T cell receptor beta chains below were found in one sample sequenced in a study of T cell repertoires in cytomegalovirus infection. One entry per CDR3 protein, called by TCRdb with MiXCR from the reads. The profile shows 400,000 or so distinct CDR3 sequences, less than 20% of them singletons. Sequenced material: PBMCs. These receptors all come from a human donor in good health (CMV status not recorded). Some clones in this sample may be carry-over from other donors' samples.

CDR3 amino acids: CAISDRTSGHEQYF. CDR3 sequence (DNA): TGTGCCATCAGTGATCGGACTAGCGGACACGAGCAGTACTTC. V and J are TRBV10-3 and TRBJ2-7, with TRBD2 identical over 10 bases. V trimming: 3 bases; J trimming: 5 bases; junction bases outside the gene matches: 4. CDR1 and CDR2 from the germline V gene are ENHRY and SYGVKD. The CDR3 covers 14 residues.

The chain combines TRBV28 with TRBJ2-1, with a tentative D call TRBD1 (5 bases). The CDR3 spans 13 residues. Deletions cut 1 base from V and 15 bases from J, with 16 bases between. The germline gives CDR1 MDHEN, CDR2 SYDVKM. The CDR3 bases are TGTGCCAGCAGTTTATCGTCCAGGGTTCTGTCGTTCTTC. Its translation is CASSLSSRVLSFF.

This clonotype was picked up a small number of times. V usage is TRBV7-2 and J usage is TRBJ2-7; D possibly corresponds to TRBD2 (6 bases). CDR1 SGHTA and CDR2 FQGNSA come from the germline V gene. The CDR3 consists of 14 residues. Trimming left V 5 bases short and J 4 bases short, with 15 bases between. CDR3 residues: CASSPPPGGYEQYF. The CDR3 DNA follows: TGTGCCAGCAGCCCTCCCCCCGGAGGGTACGAGCAGTACTTC.

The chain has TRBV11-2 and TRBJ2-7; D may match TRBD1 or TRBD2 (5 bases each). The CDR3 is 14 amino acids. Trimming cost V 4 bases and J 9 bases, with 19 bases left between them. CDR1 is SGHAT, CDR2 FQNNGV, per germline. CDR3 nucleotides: TGTGCCAGCAGCTCGGCCGGGACGGCGATAGGGCAGTACTTC. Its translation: CASSSAGTAIGQYF.

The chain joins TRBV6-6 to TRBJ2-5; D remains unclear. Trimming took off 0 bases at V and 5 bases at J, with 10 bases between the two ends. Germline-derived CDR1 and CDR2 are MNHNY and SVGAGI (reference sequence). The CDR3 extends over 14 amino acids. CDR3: CASSYSTVWETQYF. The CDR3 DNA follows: TGTGCCAGCAGTTACTCGACGGTGTGGGAGACCCAGTACTTC.

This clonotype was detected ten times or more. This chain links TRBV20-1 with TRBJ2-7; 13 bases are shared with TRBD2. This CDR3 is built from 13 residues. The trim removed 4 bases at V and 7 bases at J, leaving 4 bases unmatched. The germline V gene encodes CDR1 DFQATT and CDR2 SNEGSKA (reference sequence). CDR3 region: CSAMGLAGQEQYF. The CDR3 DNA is TGCAGTGCTATGGGACTAGCGGGGCAAGAGCAGTACTTC.

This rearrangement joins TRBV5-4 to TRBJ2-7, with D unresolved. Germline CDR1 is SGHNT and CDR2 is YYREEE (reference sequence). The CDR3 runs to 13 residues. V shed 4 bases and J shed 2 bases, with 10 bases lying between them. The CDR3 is CASSRPGPYEQYF. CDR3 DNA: TGTGCCAGCAGCCGTCCAGGACCCTACGAGCAGTACTTC.

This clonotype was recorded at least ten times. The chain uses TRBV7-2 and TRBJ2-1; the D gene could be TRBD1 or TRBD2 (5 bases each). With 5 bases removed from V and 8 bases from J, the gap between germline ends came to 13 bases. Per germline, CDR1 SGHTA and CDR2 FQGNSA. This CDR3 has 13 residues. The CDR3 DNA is TGTGCCAGCAGCAGACGGGACGTCGATGAGCAGTTCTTC. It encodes CASSRRDVDEQFF.

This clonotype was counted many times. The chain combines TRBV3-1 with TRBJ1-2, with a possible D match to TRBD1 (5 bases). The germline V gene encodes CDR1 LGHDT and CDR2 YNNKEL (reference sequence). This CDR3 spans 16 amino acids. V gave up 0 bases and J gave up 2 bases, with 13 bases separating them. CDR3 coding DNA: TGTGCCAGCAGCCAAGAGTCCGCAGGGTCGAACTATGGCTACACCTTC. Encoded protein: CASSQESAGSNYGYTF.

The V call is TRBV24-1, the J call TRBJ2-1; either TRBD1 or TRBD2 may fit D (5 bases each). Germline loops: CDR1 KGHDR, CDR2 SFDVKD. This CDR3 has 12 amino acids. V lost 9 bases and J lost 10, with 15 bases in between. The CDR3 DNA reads TGTGCCACCCGGGGCCCCGGTGGAGAGCAGTTCTTC. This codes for CATRGPGGEQFF.

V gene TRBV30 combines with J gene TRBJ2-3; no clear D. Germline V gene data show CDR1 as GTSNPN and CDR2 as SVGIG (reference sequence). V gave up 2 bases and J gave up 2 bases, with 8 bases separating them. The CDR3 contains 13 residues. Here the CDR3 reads CAWSRSSTDTQYF. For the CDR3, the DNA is TGTGCCTGGAGTCGGTCATCCACAGATACGCAGTATTTT.

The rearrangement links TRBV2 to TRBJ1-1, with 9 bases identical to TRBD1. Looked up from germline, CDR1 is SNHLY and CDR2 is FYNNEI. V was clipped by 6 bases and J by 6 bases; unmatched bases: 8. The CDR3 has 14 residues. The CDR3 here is CASRATGGGPEAFF. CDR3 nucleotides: TGTGCCAGCAGGGCTACAGGGGGCGGACCTGAAGCTTTCTTT.

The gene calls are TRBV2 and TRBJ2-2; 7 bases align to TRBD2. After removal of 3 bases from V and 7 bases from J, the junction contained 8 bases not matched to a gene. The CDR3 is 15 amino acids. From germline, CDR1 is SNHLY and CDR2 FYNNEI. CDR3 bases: TGTGCCAGCAGTGAGGCTGCGGGAGTTTTCGGGGAGCTGTTTTTT. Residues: CASSEAAGVFGELFF. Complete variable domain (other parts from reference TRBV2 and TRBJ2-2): EPEVTQTPSHQVTQMGQEVILRCVPISNHLYFYWYRQILGQKVEFLVSFYNNEISEKSEIFDDQFSVERPDGSNFTLKIRSTKLEDSAMYFCASSEAAGVFGELFFGEGSRLTVL.

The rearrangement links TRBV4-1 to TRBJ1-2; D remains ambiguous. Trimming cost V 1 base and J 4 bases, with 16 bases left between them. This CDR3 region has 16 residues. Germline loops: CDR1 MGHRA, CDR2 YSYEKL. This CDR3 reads CASSQGTQQTIYGYTF. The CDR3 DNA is TGCGCCAGCAGCCAAGGCACGCAACAGACCATCTATGGCTACACCTTC.

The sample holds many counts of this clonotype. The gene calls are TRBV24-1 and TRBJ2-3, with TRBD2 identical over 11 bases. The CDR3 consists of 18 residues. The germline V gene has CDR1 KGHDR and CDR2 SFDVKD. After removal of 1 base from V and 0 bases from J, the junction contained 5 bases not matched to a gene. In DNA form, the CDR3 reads TGTGCCACCAGTGATTTTCGGACTAGCGGGTTAAGCACAGATACGCAGTATTTT. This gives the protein CATSDFRTSGLSTDTQYF.

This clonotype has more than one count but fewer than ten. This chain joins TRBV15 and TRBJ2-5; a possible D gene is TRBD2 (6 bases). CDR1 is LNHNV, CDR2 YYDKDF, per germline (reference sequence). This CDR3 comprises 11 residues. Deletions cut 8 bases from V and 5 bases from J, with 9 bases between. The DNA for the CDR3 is TGTGCCACCGGGGGGACGGAGACCCAGTACTTC. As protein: CATGGTETQYF.

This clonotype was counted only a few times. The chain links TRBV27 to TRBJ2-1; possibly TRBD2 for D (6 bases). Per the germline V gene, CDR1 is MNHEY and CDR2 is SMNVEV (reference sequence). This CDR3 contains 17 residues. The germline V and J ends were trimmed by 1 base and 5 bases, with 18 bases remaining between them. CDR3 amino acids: CASSLYLGGGTNNEQFF. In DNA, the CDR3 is TGTGCCAGCAGTTTATACTTGGGCGGAGGGACCAACAATGAGCAGTTCTTC.

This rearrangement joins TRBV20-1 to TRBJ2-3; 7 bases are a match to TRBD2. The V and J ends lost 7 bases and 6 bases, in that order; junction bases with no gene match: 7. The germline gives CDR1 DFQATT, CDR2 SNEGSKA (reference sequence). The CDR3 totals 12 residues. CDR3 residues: CSGGGDGDTQYF. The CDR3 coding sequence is TGCAGTGGGGGGGGGGATGGGGATACGCAGTATTTT.

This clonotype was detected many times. CDR3 nucleotides: TGCGCCAGCAGAGAGGGCCAGGGGACGTCCTACGAGCAGTACTTC. As protein: CASREGQGTSYEQYF. The V and J genes are TRBV10-2 and TRBJ2-7, with D maybe TRBD1 (6 bases). This CDR3 has 15 residues. V lost 6 bases and J lost 1, with 16 bases in between. Looked up from germline, CDR1 is WSHSY and CDR2 is SAAADI.

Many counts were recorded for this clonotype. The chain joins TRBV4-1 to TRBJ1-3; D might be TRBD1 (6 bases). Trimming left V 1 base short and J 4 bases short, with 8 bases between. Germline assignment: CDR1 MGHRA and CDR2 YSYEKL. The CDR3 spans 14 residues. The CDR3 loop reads CASSQGTVGNTIYF. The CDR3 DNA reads TGCGCCAGCAGCCAAGGGACAGTAGGAAACACCATATATTTT.

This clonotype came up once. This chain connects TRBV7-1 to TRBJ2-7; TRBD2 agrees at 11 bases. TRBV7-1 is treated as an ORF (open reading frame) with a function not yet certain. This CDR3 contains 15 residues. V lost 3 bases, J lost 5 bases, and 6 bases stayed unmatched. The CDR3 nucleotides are TGTGCCAGCAGCTCCACTAGCGGGAGTCCCAACGAGCAGTACTTC. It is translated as CASSSTSGSPNEQYF.

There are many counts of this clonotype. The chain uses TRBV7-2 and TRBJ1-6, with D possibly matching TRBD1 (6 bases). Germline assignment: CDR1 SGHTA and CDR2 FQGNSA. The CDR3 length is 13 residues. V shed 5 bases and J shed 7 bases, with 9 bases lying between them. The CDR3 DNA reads TGTGCCAGCAGCGACCAGGGGAATTCACCCCTCCACTTT. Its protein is CASSDQGNSPLHF.

The CDR3 protein is CASSPSREGVYYEQYF. Here the CDR3 DNA reads TGTGCCAGCAGCCCGAGTCGGGAAGGAGTTTACTACGAGCAGTACTTC. The V call is TRBV5-4, the J call TRBJ2-7, with a tentative D call TRBD2 (5 bases). Trimming took 4 bases from V and 3 from J, leaving 20 bases between them. CDR1 is SGHNT, CDR2 YYREEE, per germline (reference sequence). This CDR3 has 16 residues.

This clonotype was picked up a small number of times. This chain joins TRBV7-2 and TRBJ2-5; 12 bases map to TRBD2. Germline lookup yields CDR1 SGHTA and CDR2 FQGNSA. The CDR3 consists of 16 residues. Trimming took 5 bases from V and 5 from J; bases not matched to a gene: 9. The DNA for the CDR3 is TGTGCCAGCAGCCCTATAGGACTAGCGGGGTTGGAGACCCAGTACTTC. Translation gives CASSPIGLAGLETQYF.

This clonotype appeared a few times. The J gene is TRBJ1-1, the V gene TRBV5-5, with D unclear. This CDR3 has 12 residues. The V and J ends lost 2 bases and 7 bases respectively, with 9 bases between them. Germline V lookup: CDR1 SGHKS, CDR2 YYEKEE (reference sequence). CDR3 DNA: TGTGCCAGCAGCTTCACGGGGAGTGAAGCTTTCTTT. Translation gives CASSFTGSEAFF.

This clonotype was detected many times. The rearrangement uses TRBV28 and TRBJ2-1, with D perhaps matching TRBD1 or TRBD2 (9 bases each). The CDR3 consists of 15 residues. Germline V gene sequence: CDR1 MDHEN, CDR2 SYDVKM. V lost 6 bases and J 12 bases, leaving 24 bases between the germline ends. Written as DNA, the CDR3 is TGTGCCAGCAGCCAGGACAGGGGCCCTAGCGGGGTGCAGTTCTTC. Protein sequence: CASSQDRGPSGVQFF.

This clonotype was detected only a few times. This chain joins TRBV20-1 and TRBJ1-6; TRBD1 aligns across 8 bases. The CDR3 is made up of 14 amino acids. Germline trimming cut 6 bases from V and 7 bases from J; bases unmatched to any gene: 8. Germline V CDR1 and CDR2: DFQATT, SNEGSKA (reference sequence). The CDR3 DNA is TGCAGTGCCAGCTGGGGACAGGAAAATTCACCCCTCCACTTT. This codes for CSASWGQENSPLHF.

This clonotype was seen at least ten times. The CDR3 bases are TGTGCCAGCAGCTTGCCAGTGGTAGCGGGGTACAATGAGCAGTTCTTC. This translates into CASSLPVVAGYNEQFF. The chain uses TRBV7-8 and TRBJ2-1; TRBD2 agrees at 8 bases. There are 16 residues in the CDR3. The germline V gene has CDR1 SGHVS and CDR2 FQNEAQ. V gave up 3 bases and J gave up 4 bases; unmatched junction bases: 8.

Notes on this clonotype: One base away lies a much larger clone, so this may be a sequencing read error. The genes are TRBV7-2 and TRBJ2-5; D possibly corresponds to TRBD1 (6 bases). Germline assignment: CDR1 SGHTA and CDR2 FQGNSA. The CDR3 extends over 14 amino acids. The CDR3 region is CSSSSVRGQETQYF. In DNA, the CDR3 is TGTTCCAGCAGCTCCGTGAGGGGGCAAGAGACCCAGTACTTC.

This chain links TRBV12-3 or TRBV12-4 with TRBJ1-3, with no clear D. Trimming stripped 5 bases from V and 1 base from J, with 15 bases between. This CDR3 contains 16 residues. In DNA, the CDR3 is TGTGCCAGCAGTCGGAGAGGAACTAAGTCTGGAAACACCATATATTTT. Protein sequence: CASSRRGTKSGNTIYF.

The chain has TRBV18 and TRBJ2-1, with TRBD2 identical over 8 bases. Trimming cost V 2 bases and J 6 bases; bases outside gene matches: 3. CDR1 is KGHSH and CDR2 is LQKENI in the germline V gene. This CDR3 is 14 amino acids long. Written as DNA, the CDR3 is TGTGCCAGCTCACCAGGGGGGACTAGCAATGAGCAGTTCTTC. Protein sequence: CASSPGGTSNEQFF.

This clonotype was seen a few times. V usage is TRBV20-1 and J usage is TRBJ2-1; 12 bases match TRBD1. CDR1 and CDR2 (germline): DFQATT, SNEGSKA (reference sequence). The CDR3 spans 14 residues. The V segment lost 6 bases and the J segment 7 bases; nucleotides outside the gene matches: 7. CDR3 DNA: TGCAGTGCCGGGGGACAGGGGGCTTGGAATGAGCAGTTCTTC. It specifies CSAGGQGAWNEQFF.